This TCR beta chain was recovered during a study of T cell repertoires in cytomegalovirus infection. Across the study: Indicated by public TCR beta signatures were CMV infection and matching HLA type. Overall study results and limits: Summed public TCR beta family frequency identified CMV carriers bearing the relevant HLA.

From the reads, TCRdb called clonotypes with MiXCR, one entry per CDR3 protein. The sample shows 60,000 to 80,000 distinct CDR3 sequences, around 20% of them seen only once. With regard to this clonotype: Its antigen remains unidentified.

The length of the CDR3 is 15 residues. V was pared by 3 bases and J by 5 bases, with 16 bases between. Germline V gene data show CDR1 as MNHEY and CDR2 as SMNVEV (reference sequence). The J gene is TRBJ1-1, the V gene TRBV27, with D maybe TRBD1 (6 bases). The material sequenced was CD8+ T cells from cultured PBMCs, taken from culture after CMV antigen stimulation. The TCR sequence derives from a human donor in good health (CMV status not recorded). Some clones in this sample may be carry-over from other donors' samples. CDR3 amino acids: CASSFLPGEMTEAFF. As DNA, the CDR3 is TGTGCCAGCAGTTTTTTACCAGGGGAGATGACTGAAGCTTTCTTT.